These T cell receptor beta chains were read from a single sample in a study of technical replicates of blood from several donors. The protocol was immunoSEQ multiplex PCR, while the TCRdb copy is restricted to in-frame clones and leaves out a portion. Of about 100,000 clones in the sample, approximately 94% were seen once. The specimen was T cells isolated from PBMCs. These receptors originate from a human donor in good health. CDR3s include the opening cysteine and the closing phenylalanine or tryptophan. A D gene is named only where the DNA matches it firmly.

j_gene: TRBJ2-1
d_gene: TRBD2
v_gene: TRBV27
CDR3aa: CASYRGGNYNEQFF

j_gene: TRBJ2-7
d_gene: TRBD1
v_gene: TRBV4-1
CDR3aa: CASSQNRGRGSYEQYF

j_gene: TRBJ2-3
d_gene: .
v_gene: TRBV7-9
CDR3aa: CASSLNHGTDTQYF

j_gene: TRBJ2-7
d_gene: TRBD1
v_gene: TRBV28
CDR3aa: CASSLIGRGKYEQYF

j_gene: TRBJ2-1
d_gene: .
v_gene: TRBV2
CDR3aa: CASSEEGGSYNEQFF

j_gene: TRBJ1-5
d_gene: TRBD1
v_gene: TRBV28
CDR3aa: CASIEDRVGNQPQHF

j_gene: TRBJ2-1
d_gene: TRBD2
v_gene: TRBV14
CDR3aa: CASSPLAGDAYNEQFF

j_gene: TRBJ1-4
d_gene: TRBD1
v_gene: TRBV19
CDR3aa: CASTHTGDGGMKKLFF

j_gene: TRBJ2-7
d_gene: TRBD1
v_gene: TRBV5-1
CDR3aa: CASSTRTGSAYEQYF

j_gene: TRBJ2-5
d_gene: TRBD1
v_gene: TRBV5-1
CDR3aa: CASSQQGVQETQYF

j_gene: TRBJ2-3
d_gene: TRBD2
v_gene: TRBV2
CDR3aa: CASSSGGATDTQYF

j_gene: TRBJ1-1
d_gene: TRBD1
v_gene: TRBV18
CDR3aa: CASSPPRQGALNTEAFF

j_gene: TRBJ1-2
d_gene: .
v_gene: TRBV28
CDR3aa: CASSEGDSRNYGYTF

j_gene: TRBJ2-7
d_gene: TRBD2
v_gene: TRBV18
CDR3aa: CASEREDDYEQYF

j_gene: TRBJ2-3
d_gene: TRBD1
v_gene: TRBV4-1
CDR3aa: CASSQYRGTGEFTDTQYF

j_gene: TRBJ1-1
d_gene: .
v_gene: TRBV9
CDR3aa: CASSRTLNTEAFF

j_gene: TRBJ2-3
d_gene: TRBD1
v_gene: TRBV5-1
CDR3aa: CASSVGTASTDTQYF

j_gene: TRBJ2-3
d_gene: TRBD1
v_gene: TRBV6-6
CDR3aa: CASATGGEADTQYF

j_gene: TRBJ2-7
d_gene: .
v_gene: TRBV7-9
CDR3aa: CASSLDAGQGHF

j_gene: TRBJ2-5
d_gene: .
v_gene: TRBV9
CDR3aa: CASSVLGGAFETQYF

j_gene: TRBJ2-7
d_gene: TRBD1
v_gene: TRBV5-1
CDR3aa: CASSHRTGGEYEQYF

j_gene: TRBJ2-3
d_gene: TRBD2
v_gene: TRBV9
CDR3aa: CASSVEGLAVTDTQYF

j_gene: TRBJ1-2
d_gene: .
v_gene: TRBV7-2
CDR3aa: CASSLIRGTNYGYTF

j_gene: TRBJ1-5
d_gene: TRBD1
v_gene: TRBV6-6
CDR3aa: CASSYPDRGNNQPQHF

j_gene: TRBJ2-3
d_gene: .
v_gene: TRBV11-3
CDR3aa: CASSFWDTYTDTQYF

j_gene: TRBJ2-3
d_gene: .
v_gene: TRBV11-2
CDR3aa: CASSPEPSTDTQYF

j_gene: TRBJ2-2
d_gene: .
v_gene: TRBV5-4
CDR3aa: CASSSGRANTGELFF

j_gene: TRBJ1-2
d_gene: .
v_gene: TRBV4-1
CDR3aa: CASSQDGGGGYTF

j_gene: TRBJ2-1
d_gene: .
v_gene: TRBV4-1
CDR3aa: CASSLQGQSSYNEQFF

j_gene: TRBJ2-5
d_gene: TRBD2
v_gene: TRBV19
CDR3aa: CANTDSGGLETQYF

j_gene: TRBJ2-2
d_gene: .
v_gene: TRBV2
CDR3aa: CASTPSRGNTGELFF

j_gene: TRBJ1-2
d_gene: .
v_gene: TRBV20-1
CDR3aa: CSGGEGVGYTF

j_gene: .
d_gene: .
v_gene: TRBV27
CDR3aa: CASSLSVLDYEQYF

j_gene: TRBJ2-3
d_gene: .
v_gene: TRBV30
CDR3aa: CAWTGSSTDTQYF

j_gene: TRBJ2-2
d_gene: TRBD2
v_gene: TRBV29-1
CDR3aa: CSAQGSASGGRLTGELFF

j_gene: TRBJ2-3
d_gene: TRBD2
v_gene: TRBV6-1
CDR3aa: CASSEMGLAGGDTQYF

j_gene: TRBJ1-3
d_gene: TRBD1
v_gene: TRBV12-5
CDR3aa: CASGPDRLSFSGNTIYF

j_gene: TRBJ2-7
d_gene: .
v_gene: TRBV28
CDR3aa: CASNGGTLAYEQYF

j_gene: TRBJ2-3
d_gene: TRBD1
v_gene: TRBV13
CDR3aa: CASSLGQGTTDTQYF

j_gene: TRBJ2-1
d_gene: .
v_gene: TRBV5-1
CDR3aa: CASSLRPREDYYNEQFF

j_gene: TRBJ2-1
d_gene: TRBD1
v_gene: TRBV5-6
CDR3aa: CASSWGQGESNEQFF

j_gene: TRBJ2-3
d_gene: .
v_gene: TRBV9
CDR3aa: CASSVVGGLAPDTQYF

j_gene: TRBJ2-3
d_gene: .
v_gene: TRBV7-9
CDR3aa: CASSSPEGESTDTQYF

j_gene: TRBJ2-5
d_gene: .
v_gene: TRBV6-1
CDR3aa: CASGHLQETQYF

j_gene: TRBJ1-5
d_gene: .
v_gene: TRBV5-6
CDR3aa: CASSSRRDDSNQPQHF

j_gene: TRBJ1-1
d_gene: .
v_gene: TRBV18
CDR3aa: CASSPFEQGIYRSNTEAFF

j_gene: TRBJ2-2
d_gene: .
v_gene: TRBV5-1
CDR3aa: CASSLRGNTGELFF

j_gene: TRBJ2-2
d_gene: TRBD2
v_gene: TRBV19
CDR3aa: CASSMVAGGTGELFF

j_gene: TRBJ1-5
d_gene: .
v_gene: TRBV2
CDR3aa: CASNLADQPQHF

j_gene: TRBJ1-1
d_gene: .
v_gene: TRBV18
CDR3aa: CASSEGQNTEAFF

j_gene: TRBJ1-3
d_gene: .
v_gene: TRBV14
CDR3aa: CASSPTHIYSGNTIYF

j_gene: TRBJ1-2
d_gene: TRBD1
v_gene: TRBV4-2
CDR3aa: CASSPEGTGYRGYTF

j_gene: TRBJ2-3
d_gene: TRBD1
v_gene: TRBV19
CDR3aa: CASSRRGQGVTDTQYF

j_gene: TRBJ2-7
d_gene: TRBD2
v_gene: TRBV6-5
CDR3aa: CASSYGGTSGEQYF

j_gene: TRBJ1-2
d_gene: .
v_gene: TRBV25-1
CDR3aa: CASSANLRQREDYTF

j_gene: TRBJ1-1
d_gene: .
v_gene: TRBV19
CDR3aa: CASSIPGGRTEAFF

j_gene: TRBJ2-3
d_gene: TRBD2
v_gene: TRBV7-9
CDR3aa: CALVRTSGGTTDTQYF

j_gene: TRBJ1-1
d_gene: .
v_gene: TRBV27
CDR3aa: CASRTRETGNTEAFF

j_gene: TRBJ2-1
d_gene: .
v_gene: TRBV29-1
CDR3aa: CSVERSGTDNEQFF

j_gene: TRBJ2-1
d_gene: TRBD2
v_gene: TRBV27
CDR3aa: CASSSTGGSLLTYNEQFF